This T cell receptor beta chain appears in the sequencing data of a study of siplizumab effects on memory and regulatory T cells (dated by TCRdb to between 2018 and 2021). For the wider study: The study examined how the anti-CD2 antibody siplizumab affects alloreactive T-cell subsets in allogeneic mixed lymphocyte reactions built from human PBMCs.

The germline V gene (reference sequence) provides CDR1 WNHNN and CDR2 SYGVQD. The trim is 6 bases for V and 3 bases for J, with a gap of 12 bases between the germline ends. From the cysteine through the phenylalanine, the CDR3 covers 14 amino acids. CDR3 DNA only is kept here, 42 bases in frame from base 1. General conclusions and limits of the study: Because sequences at frequencies below about 10^-5 were poorly captured, only a minor fraction of alloreactive clones could be mapped back to unstimulated subsets. About 80-97% of proliferating CD4+ or CD8+ clones could not be given a naive or memory phenotype. Among mappable alloreactive CD4+ clones, an average Treg-derived fraction of approximately 73% was observed with siplizumab, compared with more than 25% in control reactions. Whether proliferating Tregs from siplizumab cultures actually had suppressive function was not functionally confirmed. Unstimulated naive T cells appeared to be more diverse than memory T cells, and naive cells seemed to make a substantial contribution to the alloresponse. The cumulative frequency of alloreactive sequences traceable to unstimulated CD4+ memory T cells was significantly reduced by siplizumab.

The method was the immunoSEQ multiplex PCR assay. The deep sequencing platform assayed around 10^5 TCR templates per sample. Genomic DNA extracted from sorted T cells was the material used for TCRbeta CDR3 sequencing. The original methods were these. The R programming language was used for clonal analysis of TCRbeta CDR3 data. Alloreactive CD4+ and CD8+ clones were identified by comparing unstimulated samples to CFSE-low samples taken after the reaction. By matching sequences to the repertoires of sorted unstimulated Treg and non-Treg cells, each alloreactive CD4+ clone was assigned a regulatory or non-regulatory origin. As stored in TCRdb, this immuneACCESS dataset retains in-frame rearrangements with V and J assigned. A fraction of the clones does not appear; measured against another copy, unresolved V genes explain less than half of the discrepancy, and the remainder lacks a known reason. V and J calls plus clone size are reproduced from that table; the DNA served to infer D and trimming. For this sample the table gives about 48,000 clones, of which over 75% were detected only once. The top ten clonotypes cover 0.35% of the sample.

Comments on this clone: Its target antigen remains unknown. Base qualities are not at hand, and no much larger clone is one base apart.

In addition, sequencing in three donor pairs included unstimulated CD8+ effector memory subsets alongside CD4+ naive, CD8+ naive, CD8+ TEMRA and CD4+ memory subsets. Sorted unstimulated T cells, along with proliferating T cells recovered from mixed lymphocyte reactions, underwent TCRbeta CDR3 sequencing. Fresh whole blood from over eight HLA-typed healthy donors served as the source for isolating PBMCs. The sequencing sample was made of naive CD8+ T cells sorted from blood. This specimen's cell subset or site label, per the study, means: unstimulated naive T cells. This TCR was sampled from a human donor in good health. This sequence uses TRBV10-1 and TRBJ2-1; TRBD1 is a possible D gene, resting on 6 matching bases. CDR3 region: CASSVDRNYNEQFF. The nucleotide sequence reads as follows: TGCGCCAGCAGCGTCGACAGGAACTACAATGAGCAGTTCTTC.